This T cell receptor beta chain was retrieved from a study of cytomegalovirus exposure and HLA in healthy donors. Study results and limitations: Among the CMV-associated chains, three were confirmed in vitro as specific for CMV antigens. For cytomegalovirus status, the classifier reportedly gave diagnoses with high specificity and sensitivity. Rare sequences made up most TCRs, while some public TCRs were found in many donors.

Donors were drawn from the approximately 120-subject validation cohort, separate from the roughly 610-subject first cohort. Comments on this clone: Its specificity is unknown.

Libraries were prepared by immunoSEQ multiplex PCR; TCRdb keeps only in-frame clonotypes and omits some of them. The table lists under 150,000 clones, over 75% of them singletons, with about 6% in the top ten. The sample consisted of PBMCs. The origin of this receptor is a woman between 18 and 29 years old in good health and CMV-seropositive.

CDR3 amino acids: CASSPRLRSSYEQYF. The CDR3, as DNA: TGTGCCAGCTCACCCAGATTGAGGAGCTCCTACGAGCAGTACTTC. The J gene is TRBJ2-7, the V gene TRBV18; D is ambiguous. CDR3 size: 15 residues. Between the trimmed V and J ends, which lost 3 bases and 0 bases, there was a span of 12 bases. Germline CDR1 reads KGHSH; CDR2 reads LQKENI.